These T cell receptor beta chains were read from a single sample in a study of CD8 T cells in Susac syndrome. One entry per CDR3 protein, called by TCRdb with MiXCR from the immunoSEQ multiplex PCR reads. The sample lists about 240,000 distinct CDR3 sequences, almost 97% seen once, with less than 0.11% in the top ten. Sequencing input: CD4+ T cells from PBMCs. Receptors originate from a human donor with Susac syndrome. The CDR3 runs from the conserved cysteine through the conserved F or W. D genes are given only for firm matches. Clone size is not always given. Where it is, it says once, few, many or a class for expanded clones.

V: TRBV11-2
D: TRBD2
J: TRBJ2-1
size: few
CDR3: CASSLTSGYNEQFF
DNA: TGTGCCAGCAGCTTGACTAGCGGGTACAATGAGCAGTTCTTC

V: TRBV29-1
D: TRBD1
J: TRBJ1-1
size: NA
CDR3: CSVGGGRGWEFTEAFF
DNA: TGCAGCGTTGGGGGGGGCAGGGGGTGGGAATTCACTGAAGCTTTCTTT

V: TRBV5-1
D: TRBD2
J: TRBJ2-5
size: once
CDR3: CASSLSTSGSQETQYF
DNA: TGCGCCAGCAGCTTATCGACTAGCGGGAGCCAAGAGACCCAGTACTTC

V: TRBV28
D: NA
J: TRBJ2-7
size: NA
CDR3: CASRAQRVPTYEQYF
DNA: TGTGCCAGCAGGGCCCAGAGGGTCCCTACCTACGAGCAGTACTTC

V: TRBV29-1
D: TRBD2
J: TRBJ2-1
size: once
CDR3: CSVGASGSSYNEQFF
DNA: TGCAGCGTTGGGGCTAGCGGGAGCTCCTACAATGAGCAGTTCTTC

V: TRBV9
D: NA
J: TRBJ2-3
size: NA
CDR3: CASSAGPRSTDTQYF
DNA: TGTGCCAGCAGCGCGGGCCCCCGAAGCACAGATACGCAGTATTTT

V: TRBV3-1
D: NA
J: TRBJ1-5
size: once
CDR3: CASSQSKDQPQHF
DNA: TGTGCCAGCAGCCAATCGAAGGATCAGCCCCAGCATTTT

V: TRBV20-1
D: TRBD1
J: TRBJ1-5
size: NA
CDR3: CSATRIEDRGQGQPQHF
DNA: TGCAGTGCTACCCGGATAGAAGACAGGGGGCAAGGGCAGCCCCAGCATTTT

V: TRBV28
D: TRBD2
J: TRBJ2-2
size: NA
CDR3: CASSPRQVVAGTGELFF
DNA: TGTGCCAGCAGCCCGCGCCAAGTGGTAGCGGGCACCGGGGAGCTGTTTTTT

V: TRBV5-1
D: NA
J: TRBJ2-7
size: NA
CDR3: CASSLVQGRGEQYF
DNA: TGCGCCAGCAGCTTGGTTCAGGGTAGAGGCGAGCAGTACTTC

V: TRBV7-3
D: NA
J: TRBJ2-3
size: NA
CDR3: CASSLSGAADTQYF
DNA: TGTGCCAGCAGCTTAAGCGGAGCCGCAGATACGCAGTATTTT

V: TRBV9
D: TRBD1
J: TRBJ2-7
size: once
CDR3: CASSVDPGQGVPEQYF
DNA: TGTGCCAGCAGCGTCGATCCGGGACAGGGTGTTCCCGAGCAGTACTTC

V: TRBV2
D: NA
J: TRBJ2-6
size: NA
CDR3: CASSDERSGANVLTF
DNA: TGTGCCAGCAGTGATGAGCGCTCTGGGGCCAACGTCCTGACTTTC

V: TRBV5-1
D: TRBD1
J: TRBJ2-5
size: NA
CDR3: CASSLSGQHQETQYF
DNA: TGCGCCAGCAGCCTCTCGGGACAGCACCAAGAGACCCAGTACTTC

V: TRBV29-1
D: TRBD2
J: TRBJ2-3
size: NA
CDR3: CSVGPSGMTDTQYF
DNA: TGCAGCGTTGGGCCTAGCGGGATGACAGATACGCAGTATTTT

V: TRBV10-2
D: TRBD2
J: TRBJ2-2
size: NA
CDR3: CASKRGLAWNTGELFF
DNA: TGCGCCAGCAAGAGGGGACTAGCGTGGAACACCGGGGAGCTGTTTTTT

V: TRBV27
D: NA
J: TRBJ2-4
size: NA
CDR3: CASSLIRGLLSVIQYF
DNA: TGTGCCAGCAGTTTAATCAGGGGACTTCTCAGCGTCATTCAGTACTTC

V: TRBV6-4
D: NA
J: TRBJ1-1
size: NA
CDR3: CASPSQNTEAFF
DNA: TGTGCCAGCCCATCACAGAACACTGAAGCTTTCTTT

V: TRBV10-3
D: NA
J: TRBJ1-5
size: NA
CDR3: CAISEGGRRQPQHF
DNA: TGTGCCATCAGTGAAGGTGGGCGTCGTCAGCCCCAGCATTTT

V: TRBV6-5
D: TRBD2
J: TRBJ2-1
size: NA
CDR3: CASSYSPTSGIYNEQFF
DNA: TGTGCCAGCAGTTATTCCCCTACTAGCGGCATATACAATGAGCAGTTCTTC

V: TRBV11-2
D: TRBD2
J: TRBJ2-5
size: NA
CDR3: CASSLGLAGDETQYF
DNA: TGTGCCAGCAGCTTAGGGCTAGCGGGAGATGAGACCCAGTACTTC

V: TRBV20-1
D: NA
J: TRBJ1-1
size: NA
CDR3: CSASTDRLNTEAFF
DNA: TGCAGTGCTAGTACCGACAGATTGAACACTGAAGCTTTCTTT

V: TRBV11-3
D: NA
J: TRBJ2-1
size: NA
CDR3: CASSPPSNSYNEQFF
DNA: TGTGCCAGCAGCCCCCCCTCCAACTCCTACAATGAGCAGTTCTTC

V: TRBV24-1
D: NA
J: TRBJ2-7
size: NA
CDR3: CATSEPGAREQYF
DNA: TGTGCCACCAGTGAGCCGGGGGCTCGGGAGCAGTACTTC

V: TRBV9
D: NA
J: TRBJ1-2
size: NA
CDR3: CASSVDSANNYGYTF
DNA: TGTGCCAGCAGCGTAGATAGCGCCAATAACTATGGCTACACCTTC

V: TRBV28
D: TRBD1
J: TRBJ1-1
size: NA
CDR3: CASSMTGGYTEAFF
DNA: TGTGCCAGCAGTATGACAGGGGGCTACACTGAAGCTTTCTTT

V: TRBV2
D: NA
J: TRBJ2-7
size: NA
CDR3: CASSAYGQSLYEQYF
DNA: TGTGCCAGCAGTGCCTACGGACAGTCTCTCTACGAGCAGTACTTC

V: TRBV5-1
D: NA
J: TRBJ2-1
size: once
CDR3: CASSLVSESSYNEQFF
DNA: TGCGCCAGCAGCTTGGTTAGCGAAAGCTCCTACAATGAGCAGTTCTTC

V: TRBV4-2
D: TRBD1
J: TRBJ2-7
size: NA
CDR3: CASSQAGQAYEQYF
DNA: TGTGCCAGCAGCCAAGCGGGACAGGCCTACGAGCAGTACTTC

V: TRBV9
D: NA
J: TRBJ1-1
size: NA
CDR3: CASSTRGSANTEAFF
DNA: TGTGCCAGCAGCACGAGAGGGTCTGCGAACACTGAAGCTTTCTTT

V: TRBV23-1
D: TRBD1
J: TRBJ2-1
size: NA
CDR3: CASRRESDRVGANPCSMEYNEQFF
DNA: TGCGCCAGCAGACGCGAATCGGACAGGGTCGGCGCGAACCCATGCTCGATGGAGTACAATGAGCAGTTCTTC

V: TRBV4-1
D: NA
J: TRBJ1-1
size: NA
CDR3: CASSQTLGTEAFF
DNA: TGCGCCAGCAGCCAGACCCTGGGCACTGAAGCTTTCTTT

V: TRBV7-9
D: NA
J: TRBJ1-5
size: NA
CDR3: CASTNGGNQPQHF
DNA: TGTGCCAGCACAAATGGGGGTAATCAGCCCCAGCATTTT

V: TRBV5-1
D: NA
J: TRBJ2-1
size: NA
CDR3: CASSFRRGANEQFF
DNA: TGCGCCAGCAGCTTCCGACGGGGGGCCAATGAGCAGTTCTTC

V: TRBV30
D: NA
J: TRBJ1-5
size: NA
CDR3: CAWSVWQNQPQHF
DNA: TGTGCCTGGAGTGTTTGGCAGAATCAGCCCCAGCATTTT

V: TRBV11-2
D: NA
J: TRBJ2-5
size: NA
CDR3: CASSFRLALTQYF
DNA: TGTGCCAGCAGCTTTCGACTGGCCTTGACCCAGTACTTC

V: TRBV30
D: NA
J: TRBJ2-1
size: NA
CDR3: CAWTHGAATGEQFF
DNA: TGTGCCTGGACCCACGGGGCGGCAACGGGTGAGCAGTTCTTC

V: TRBV6-5
D: NA
J: TRBJ2-5
size: NA
CDR3: CASTTRPNGAQYF
DNA: TGTGCCAGCACCACCCGACCCAATGGGGCCCAGTACTTC

V: TRBV20-1
D: TRBD2
J: TRBJ2-7
size: NA
CDR3: CSAVAGGPSHEQYF
DNA: TGCAGTGCTGTAGCGGGAGGGCCTTCTCACGAGCAGTACTTC

V: TRBV3-1
D: NA
J: TRBJ1-2
size: once
CDR3: CASTPRGGAGGYTF
DNA: TGTGCCAGCACACCTCGGGGGGGGGCAGGAGGCTACACCTTC

V: TRBV18
D: NA
J: TRBJ2-7
size: NA
CDR3: CASSPVSGADEQYF
DNA: TGTGCCAGCTCACCCGTATCGGGGGCGGACGAGCAGTACTTC

V: TRBV20-1
D: TRBD1
J: TRBJ2-3
size: NA
CDR3: CRGGTGDRTDTQYF
DNA: TGCAGAGGTGGGACAGGAGATCGCACAGATACGCAGTATTTT

V: TRBV7-6
D: NA
J: TRBJ2-3
size: NA
CDR3: CASGITQYF
DNA: TGTGCCAGCGGGATTACGCAGTATTTT

V: TRBV29-1
D: TRBD1
J: TRBJ1-2
size: NA
CDR3: CSGRDRDSGYTF
DNA: TGCAGCGGCCGGGACAGGGATTCTGGCTACACCTTC

V: TRBV4-1
D: NA
J: TRBJ2-3
size: NA
CDR3: CASSQDLYGTDTQYF
DNA: TGCGCCAGCAGCCAAGATCTCTACGGCACAGATACGCAGTATTTT

V: TRBV29-1
D: NA
J: TRBJ1-1
size: NA
CDR3: CSVGPWGGRQRTFF
DNA: TGCAGCGTTGGGCCTTGGGGCGGGAGGCAGAGAACTTTCTTT

V: TRBV2
D: TRBD1
J: TRBJ2-7
size: NA
CDR3: CASRSQGKDYEQYF
DNA: TGTGCCAGCAGATCACAGGGGAAGGACTACGAGCAGTACTTC

V: TRBV10-3
D: NA
J: TRBJ1-1
size: NA
CDR3: CAITQGRDDIEAFF
DNA: TGTGCCATCACCCAGGGTAGGGACGATATTGAAGCTTTCTTT

V: TRBV29-1
D: NA
J: TRBJ1-2
size: NA
CDR3: CSVEKQVNVPYTF
DNA: TGCAGCGTTGAAAAGCAGGTGAACGTCCCCTACACCTTC

V: TRBV27
D: NA
J: TRBJ1-2
size: NA
CDR3: CASSFRPRDGYTF
DNA: TGTGCCAGCAGTTTCCGACCGAGGGATGGCTACACCTTC

V: TRBV7-2
D: TRBD2
J: TRBJ2-3
size: NA
CDR3: CASSLVSGSSDTQYF
DNA: TGTGCCAGCAGCTTAGTTAGCGGGAGCTCAGATACGCAGTATTTT